This T cell receptor (beta chain) was sequenced for a study of cytomegalovirus exposure and HLA in healthy donors. The PCR was carried out with 60 Vbeta primers and 13 Jbeta primers. Produced via immunoSEQ multiplex PCR; TCRdb's table is partial and in-frame only. This table lists roughly 50,000 clones. The CDR3 sequence is 15 residues long. Germline CDR1 is GTSNPN and CDR2 is SVGIG (reference sequence). V was clipped by 1 base and J by 1 base, with 11 bases between them. The sample comprised PBMCs. This sequence was found in a male donor in good health and CMV-seropositive. This sequence joins TRBV30 and TRBJ1-5; tentative D call: TRBD1 (5 bases). The CDR3 loop is CAWSASTVSNQPQHF. The CDR3 region has the DNA TGTGCCTGGAGTGCGTCGACAGTCAGCAATCAGCCCCAGCATTTT.